This T cell receptor beta chain was sequenced for a study of spatial heterogeneity in lung cancer. General study findings and limits: For expanded intratumoral alpha and beta TCRs, counts tracked tumor mutation counts.

Time point: sample taken at primary tumor resection. Whole RNA from tumor, nontumor lung or frozen PBMC was sequenced unsorted. TCRdb processed the 5' RACE reads anew with MiXCR; each CDR3 protein has one entry. Seen here are approximately 13,000 distinct CDR3 sequences, roughly 5.6% observed once, and the top ten hold roughly a quarter. The germline V gene encodes CDR1 SGHTA and CDR2 FQGNSA. The ends lost 6 bases at V and 2 bases at J; junction bases unmatched: 9. There are 17 residues in the CDR3. This clonotype has at least ten counts. The antigen is not known. This receptor was obtained from a male donor with early-stage non-small cell lung cancer. Source: lung tumor tissue, taken at surgery. The chain links TRBV7-2 to TRBJ2-6; 8 positions match TRBD1. The CDR3 loop reads CASSSVPGGAGANVLTF. In DNA form, the CDR3 reads TGTGCCAGCAGTTCAGTCCCAGGGGGCGCTGGGGCCAACGTCCTGACTTTC.